This record covers a single TCR beta chain. This sample was included in a study of T-cell memory formation after mild COVID-19. The CDR3 is 16 residues long. Via MiXCR, TCRdb re-called the 5' RACE reads, giving one row per CDR3 protein. The sample holds about 320,000 distinct CDR3 sequences, roughly an eighth seen once. Sample: PBMCs or a T cell subset sorted from them (not recorded which). V gene TRBV21-1 combines with J gene TRBJ1-1; whether TRBD1, the table's D call, matches the DNA was not checked. TRBV21-1 is a pseudogene. The source is a man between 18 and 29 years old who had mild COVID-19 (a few samples of this study predate the infection). Cell type and time point are not known. This CDR3 is CASSKRGTGKGGEAFF. CDR3 DNA: TGTGCCAGCAGCAAAAGGGGGACGGGGAAAGGCGGTGAAGCTTTCTTT.